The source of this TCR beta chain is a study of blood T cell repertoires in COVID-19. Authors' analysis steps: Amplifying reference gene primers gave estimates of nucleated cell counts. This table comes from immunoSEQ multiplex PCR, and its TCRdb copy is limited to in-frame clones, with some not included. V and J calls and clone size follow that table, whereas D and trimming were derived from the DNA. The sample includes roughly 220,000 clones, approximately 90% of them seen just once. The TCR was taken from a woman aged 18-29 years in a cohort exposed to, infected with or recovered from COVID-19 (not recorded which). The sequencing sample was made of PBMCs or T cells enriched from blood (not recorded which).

Here the CDR3 DNA reads TGCAGTGCTAGTCCCGGGGGGAGGGGAGAGACCCAGTACTTC. The encoded protein is CSASPGGRGETQYF. This chain joins TRBV20-1 and TRBJ2-5; 7 nucleotides agree with TRBD2. With 3 bases clipped from V and 4 bases from J, the junction kept 8 bases outside the gene matches. CDR3 length equals 14 residues. Germline V gene lookup returns CDR1 DFQATT and CDR2 SNEGSKA (reference sequence).